This TCR beta chain stems from a study of T cells in Graves' hyperthyroidism and ophthalmopathy. General study points: Ophthalmopathy stood apart from stable hyperthyroidism in a 13 V-J model.

The CDR3 runs 13 residues. The V gene lost 2 bases and the J gene lost 6 bases, with 13 bases spanning the gap. From germline, CDR1 is GTSNPN and CDR2 SVGIG (reference sequence). This clonotype was seen many times. Its antigen is not identified. There were TCR beta CDR3 regions amplified from RNA transcripts. TCR CDR3 underwent first-round RT-PCR with the HTBI primer set. In TCRdb, the multiplex PCR reads were re-called with MiXCR into one record per CDR3 protein. The table records some 690,000 distinct CDR3 sequences, 15% to 20% of them present only once. The source is a man aged 50-60 years with Graves' hyperthyroidism. The sample consisted of blood. The rearrangement joins TRBV30 to TRBJ1-1; the D gene is possibly TRBD1 (5 bases). The CDR3 sequence: CAWSRREGPEAFF. In DNA form, the CDR3 reads TGTGCCTGGAGTAGGAGGGAGGGGCCTGAAGCTTTCTTT.